What follows describes a single TCR beta chain. Its specificity is unknown. Naive CD8 cells were CD45RO-negative, positively selected for CCR7, excluding terminally differentiated effector memory CD45RA+ cells. The sample is drawn from a study of shared clonotypes between healthy human individuals. Study-level information: For every donor, three CD4 naive, three CD4 memory, two CD8 naive and one CD8 memory plates were used. Study results and limitations: Only a few donors were included, so the genetic and exposure-history diversity represented was limited. Generally, estimated richness proved larger in naive subsets than it did in memory subsets.

In the authors' workflow: Junction-only immunoSEQ data arrived without quality scores, meaning filtering differed. The data were produced by immunoSEQ multiplex PCR, yet TCRdb's version contains in-frame clones alone and is incomplete. V and J calls and clone size are given by that table; D and trimming were obtained from the DNA. The table includes about 2.1 million clones, around 93% detected once. In germline, CDR1 is SGHVS, CDR2 FQNEAQ. This CDR3 is built from 15 residues. V dropped 2 bases and J dropped 5; count of bases not matched to a gene: 8. This chain connects TRBV7-8 to TRBJ2-7; 8 positions agree with TRBD1. The TCR was taken from a man aged 18-30 years in good health. Some clones in this sample may be carry-over from other donors' samples. The sequencing input was naive CD8+ T cells from PBMCs. The DNA for the CDR3 is TGTGCCAGCAGCTTAATCGGACAGGGTGCCCACGAGCAGTACTTC. Protein: CASSLIGQGAHEQYF.